This T cell receptor beta chain was sequenced in a study of blood T cell repertoires in COVID-19. Data came from immunoSEQ multiplex PCR; TCRdb stores just in-frame clones and leaves some out. The table lists under 300,000 clones, more than 85% of them singletons. The ends lost 7 bases at V and 7 bases at J; junction bases unmatched: 7. Per germline, CDR1 PRHDT and CDR2 FYEKMQ (reference sequence). This CDR3 spans 14 amino acids. This sequence joins TRBV13 and TRBJ1-6; 7 nucleotides agree with TRBD1. The TCR originated in a man aged 35-49 years who had recovered from COVID-19. Sequenced: PBMCs or T cells enriched from blood (not recorded which). CDR3 DNA sequence: TGTGCCAGCAACAACCGGGACAGAAATTCACCCCTCCACTTT. This sequence encodes CASNNRDRNSPLHF.